This T cell receptor (beta chain) was recovered during a study of blood T cell repertoires in COVID-19. Across the whole study: Specimens from acute and convalescent COVID-19 originated in the United States, Italy and Spain. From T cells, B-cell-depleted T cells, or PBMCs came the material, which was cDNA or gDNA.

Per the authors' pipeline: Counts of nucleated cells, estimated from reference gene primer amplification, were obtained. Sequencing was performed with immunoSEQ multiplex PCR; in TCRdb, only in-frame clones are kept and a portion is missing. The DNA gave D and trimming, while V, J and clone size come from that table. The repertoire holds fewer than 350,000 clones, with 75% to 95% as singletons. Enrolled during active infection, Seattle patients were then followed longitudinally. This CDR3 region has 14 residues. Losses at the gene ends were 3 bases for V and 6 bases for J; bases not matched to a gene: 4. Germline values: CDR1 SGHRS, CDR2 YFSETQ.

What was sequenced was peripheral blood. This rearrangement joins TRBV5-1 to TRBJ1-4; 8 bases are shared with TRBD1. The sequence was collected from a woman between 25 and 40 years old with COVID-19, enrolled during active disease. The CDR3 protein is CASSSTGDDEKLFF. As DNA, the CDR3 is TGCGCCAGCAGCTCGACAGGGGATGATGAAAAACTGTTTTTT.